The TCR beta chain described here comes from a study of blood T cell repertoires in COVID-19. Study at large: Italy, Spain and the United States were the sources of the convalescent and acute COVID-19 samples.

Among Cohort 3 donors, those recovered had two negative PCRs, clearance, or symptom resolution. Authors' processing steps: Cell counts per sample came from amplifying reference gene primers. The data were produced by immunoSEQ multiplex PCR, yet TCRdb's version contains in-frame clones alone and is incomplete. The D gene and trimming were derived from the DNA, and the V and J assignments and clone size from that table. The sample gives over 250,000 clones, about 90% of which show up once; 5.3% is in the top ten. Sequences were obtained from PBMCs or T cells enriched from blood (not recorded which). The receptor comes from a woman aged 25 to 45 who had recovered from COVID-19.

The CDR3 sequence is CASSQSVGRHGKETQYF. For the CDR3, the DNA is TGTGCCAGCAGCCAATCCGTAGGGAGACACGGCAAAGAGACCCAGTACTTC. V is TRBV3-1 (or the pseudogene TRBV3-2) and J is TRBJ2-5; perhaps TRBD2 as D (5 bases). V was cut by 2 bases and J by 3 bases, with 19 bases left in between. Germline CDR1 and CDR2: LGHDT and YNNKEL (reference sequence). CDR3 length: 17 residues.